This T cell receptor (beta chain) was recorded in a study of cytomegalovirus exposure and HLA in healthy donors. PCR used 60 Vbeta primers and 13 Jbeta primers. TCRdb keeps only in-frame clones here, not all; method: immunoSEQ multiplex PCR. This repertoire shows roughly 200,000 clones, 70% to 80% found once; its top ten account for less than 2.5%. Deletions cut 2 bases from V and 0 bases from J, with 8 bases between. The CDR3 is made up of 14 amino acids. The germline V gene encodes CDR1 SGDLS and CDR2 YYNGEE. The receptor was derived from a woman aged 25 to 39 in good health and CMV-seropositive. The chain has TRBV9 and TRBJ1-2, with D possibly matching TRBD1 (6 bases). Sequences were obtained from PBMCs. The CDR3 coding sequence is TGTGCCAGCAGCGTGACAGGAGCTAACTATGGCTACACCTTC. Its translation is CASSVTGANYGYTF.